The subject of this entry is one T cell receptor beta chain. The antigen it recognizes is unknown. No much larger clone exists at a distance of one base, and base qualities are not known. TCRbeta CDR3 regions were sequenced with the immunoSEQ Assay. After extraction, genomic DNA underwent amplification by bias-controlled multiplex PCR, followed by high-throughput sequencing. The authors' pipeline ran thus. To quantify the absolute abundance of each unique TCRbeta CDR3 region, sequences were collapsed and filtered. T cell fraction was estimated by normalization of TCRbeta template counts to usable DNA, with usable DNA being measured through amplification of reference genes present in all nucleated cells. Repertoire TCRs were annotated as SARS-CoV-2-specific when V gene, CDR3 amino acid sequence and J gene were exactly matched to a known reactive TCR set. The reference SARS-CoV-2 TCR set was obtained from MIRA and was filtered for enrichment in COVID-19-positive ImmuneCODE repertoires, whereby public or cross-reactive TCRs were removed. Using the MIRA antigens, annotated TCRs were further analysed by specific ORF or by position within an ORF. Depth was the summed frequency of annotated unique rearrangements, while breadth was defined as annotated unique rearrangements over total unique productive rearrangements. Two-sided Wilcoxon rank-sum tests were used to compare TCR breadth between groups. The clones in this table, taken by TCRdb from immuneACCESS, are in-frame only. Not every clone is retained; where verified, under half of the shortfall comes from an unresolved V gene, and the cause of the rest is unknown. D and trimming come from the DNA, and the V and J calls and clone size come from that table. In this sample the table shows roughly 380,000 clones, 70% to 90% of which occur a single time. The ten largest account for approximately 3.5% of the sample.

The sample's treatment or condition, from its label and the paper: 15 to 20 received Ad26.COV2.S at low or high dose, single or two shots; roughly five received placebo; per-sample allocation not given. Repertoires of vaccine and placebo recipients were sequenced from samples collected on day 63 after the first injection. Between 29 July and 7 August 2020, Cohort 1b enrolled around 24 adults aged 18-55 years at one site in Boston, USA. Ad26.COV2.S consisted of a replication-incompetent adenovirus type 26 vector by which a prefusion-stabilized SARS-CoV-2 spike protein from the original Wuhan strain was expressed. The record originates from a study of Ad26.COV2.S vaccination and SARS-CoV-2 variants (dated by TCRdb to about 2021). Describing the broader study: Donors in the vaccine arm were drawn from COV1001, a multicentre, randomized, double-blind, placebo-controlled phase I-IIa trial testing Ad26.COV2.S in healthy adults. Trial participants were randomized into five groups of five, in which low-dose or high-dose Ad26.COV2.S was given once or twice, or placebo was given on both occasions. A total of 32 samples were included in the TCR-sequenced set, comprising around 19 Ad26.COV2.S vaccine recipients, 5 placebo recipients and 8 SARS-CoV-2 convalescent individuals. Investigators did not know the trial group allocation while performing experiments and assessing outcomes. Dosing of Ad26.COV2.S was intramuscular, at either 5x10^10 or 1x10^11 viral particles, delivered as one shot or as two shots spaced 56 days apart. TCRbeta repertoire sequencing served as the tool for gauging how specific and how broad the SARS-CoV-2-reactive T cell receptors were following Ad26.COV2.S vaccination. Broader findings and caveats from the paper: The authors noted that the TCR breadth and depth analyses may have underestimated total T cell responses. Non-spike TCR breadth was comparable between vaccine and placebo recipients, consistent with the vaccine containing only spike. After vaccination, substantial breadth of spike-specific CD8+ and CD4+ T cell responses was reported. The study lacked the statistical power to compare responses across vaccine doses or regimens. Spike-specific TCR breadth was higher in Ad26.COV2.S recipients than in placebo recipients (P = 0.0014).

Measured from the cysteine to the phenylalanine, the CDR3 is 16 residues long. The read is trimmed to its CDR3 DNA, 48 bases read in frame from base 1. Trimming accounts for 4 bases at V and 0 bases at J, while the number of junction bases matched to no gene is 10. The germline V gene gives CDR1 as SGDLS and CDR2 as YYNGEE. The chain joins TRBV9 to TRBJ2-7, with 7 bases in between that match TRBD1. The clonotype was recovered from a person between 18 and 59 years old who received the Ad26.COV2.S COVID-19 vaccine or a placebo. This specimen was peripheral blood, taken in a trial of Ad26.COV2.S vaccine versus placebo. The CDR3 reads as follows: CASSPHPGQTSYEQYF. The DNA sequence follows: TGTGCCAGCAGCCCCCACCCGGGACAGACCTCCTACGAGCAGTACTTC.